A single sample is the source of the 25 T cell receptor beta chains below, sequenced in a study of cytomegalovirus exposure and HLA in healthy donors. 13 Jbeta primers and 60 Vbeta primers were used for the PCR. Here immunoSEQ multiplex PCR was the method, and the copy in TCRdb shows in-frame clones only, minus some. Among about 200,000 clones listed, around 82% were seen once. Material for sequencing was PBMCs. The receptors come from a man younger than 35 in good health and CMV-seronegative.

The V gene is TRBV19, the J gene TRBJ1-2; D remains ambiguous. This CDR3 contains 11 residues. The V end was cut by 5 bases, the J end by 6 bases, with 7 bases between. CDR1 LNHDA and CDR2 SQIVND come from the germline V gene (reference sequence). The CDR3 sequence is CASSAENGYTF. The CDR3 DNA reads as TGTGCCAGTAGTGCAGAAAATGGCTACACCTTC.

This sequence joins TRBV7-2 and TRBJ2-5, with 10 bases identical to TRBD2. Trimming removed 5 bases from V and 5 bases from J; junction bases left unmatched: 14. CDR1 and CDR2 (germline): SGHTA, FQGNSA. The CDR3 totals 17 residues. CDR3 sequence (DNA): TGTGCCAGCAGCCCCCGGGCTAGCGGGAGCGTAGGGGAGACCCAGTACTTC. This translates into CASSPRASGSVGETQYF.

This sequence joins TRBV15 and TRBJ2-5; 8 bases map to TRBD2. CDR3 length: 15 residues. The ends lost 0 bases at V and 5 bases at J; junction bases unmatched: 5. Looked up from germline, CDR1 is LNHNV and CDR2 is YYDKDF (reference sequence). The CDR3 nucleotides are TGTGCCACCAGCAGAGATCGGGGGGGCCATGAGACCCAGTACTTC. Its protein product is CATSRDRGGHETQYF.

The CDR3 is CASRPSGGGTGELFF. The CDR3 nucleotides are TGTGCCAGCAGACCATCGGGGGGGGGCACCGGGGAGCTGTTTTTT. The rearrangement links TRBV7-2 to TRBJ2-2; 8 nucleotides line up with TRBD2. This CDR3 is built from 15 residues. The trim removed 6 bases at V and 4 bases at J, leaving 7 bases unmatched. Looked up from germline, CDR1 is SGHTA and CDR2 is FQGNSA. The full variable domain, in which reference TRBV7-2 and TRBJ2-2 provide the parts outside the CDR3, is GAGVSQSPSNKVTEKGKDVELRCDPISGHTALYWYRQSLGQGLEFLIYFQGNSAPDKSGLPSDRFSAERTGGSVSTLTIQRTQQEDSAVYLCASRPSGGGTGELFFGEGSRLTVL.

The genes are TRBV9 and TRBJ2-3; D is possibly TRBD1 (6 bases). The CDR3 is 15 residues long. CDR1 SGDLS and CDR2 YYNGEE come from the germline V gene. Trimming shortened V by 5 bases and J by 2 bases, and 15 bases separated the two germline ends. The CDR3 reads CASSSAGTYTDTQYF. The CDR3 nucleotides read TGTGCCAGCAGTTCCGCCGGGACATACACAGATACGCAGTATTTT. Complete variable domain (other parts from reference TRBV9 and TRBJ2-3): DSGVTQTPKHLITATGQRVTLRCSPRSGDLSVYWYQQSLDQGLQFLIQYYNGEERAKGNILERFSAQQFPDLHSELNLSSLELGDSALYFCASSSAGTYTDTQYFGPGTRLTVL.

The chain couples TRBV4-1 to TRBJ2-7; 8 bases align to TRBD1. CDR3 length equals 15 residues. Germline V gene sequence: CDR1 MGHRA, CDR2 YSYEKL. After removal of 2 bases from V and 3 bases from J, the junction contained 6 bases not matched to a gene. In DNA form, the CDR3 reads TGCGCCAGCAGCCAATTGACAGGGGTTGGCTACGAGCAGTACTTC. Encoded protein: CASSQLTGVGYEQYF.

J is TRBJ2-7 and V is TRBV2; 11 nucleotides align to TRBD1. The CDR3 loop spans 13 amino acids. Germline V gene lookup returns CDR1 SNHLY and CDR2 FYNNEI. The V and J ends lost 10 bases and 6 bases, in that order; junction bases with no gene match: 8. Written as DNA, the CDR3 is TGTGCCATCCCGGGACAGGGGGGGCGCGAGCAGTACTTC. Amino acids: CAIPGQGGREQYF.

The chain links TRBV29-1 to TRBJ2-1, with 9 bases lining up with TRBD1. The CDR3 is 14 residues long. The J segment lost 0 bases and the V segment lost 7 bases, leaving 4 bases of the junction unmatched. From germline, CDR1 is SQVTM and CDR2 ANQGSEA. The chain's CDR3 is CSAGQGSSYNEQFF. Here the CDR3 DNA reads TGCAGCGCTGGACAGGGGAGCTCCTACAATGAGCAGTTCTTC.

This rearrangement joins TRBV5-4 to TRBJ1-1, with unresolved D. Germline V lookup: CDR1 SGHNT, CDR2 YYREEE (reference sequence). The length of the CDR3 is 13 residues. CDR3 DNA: TGTGCAGGCGGGAGCGACATGAACACTGAAGCTTTCTTT. Translation: CAGGSDMNTEAFF.

CDR3 DNA sequence: TGTGCCAGCAGCGTAGACACTAGCGGGACCAGCACAGATACGCAGTATTTT. Protein product: CASSVDTSGTSTDTQYF. The gene calls are TRBV9 and TRBJ2-3; the match to TRBD2 covers 10 bases. The germline V gene encodes CDR1 SGDLS and CDR2 YYNGEE. The CDR3 covers 17 residues. Trimming at V came to 0 bases and at J to 0 bases, leaving 4 bases not matched to a gene.

The chain recombines TRBV28 with TRBJ2-3; the match to TRBD2 covers 8 bases. The germline V gene has CDR1 MDHEN and CDR2 SYDVKM. This CDR3 contains 14 residues. Trimming took 3 bases from V and 6 from J; bases not matched to a gene: 5. The chain's CDR3 is CASSFWGLVDTQYF. The CDR3 DNA is TGTGCCAGCAGTTTCTGGGGACTAGTCGATACGCAGTATTTT.

V is TRBV6-1 and J is TRBJ2-2; 7 bases are a match to TRBD1. The length of the CDR3 is 14 residues. V dropped 5 bases and J dropped 1; count of bases not matched to a gene: 1. CDR1 and CDR2 from the germline V gene are MNHNS and SASEGT. CDR3 loop: CASSNRGNTGELFF. The CDR3 DNA follows: TGTGCCAGCAGTAACAGGGGGAACACCGGGGAGCTGTTTTTT.

The chain employs TRBV15 and TRBJ1-4; possibly TRBD1 for D (5 bases). The ends were cut back, 2 bases at V and 1 base at J, with 14 bases in the middle. The germline CDR1 and CDR2 sequences are LNHNV and YYDKDF (reference sequence). CDR3 length: 17 amino acids. The CDR3 region is CATSRPTPGQTNEKLFF. The CDR3 coding sequence is TGTGCCACCAGCAGACCTACCCCCGGACAAACTAATGAAAAACTGTTTTTT.

The chain links TRBV11-2 to TRBJ2-2, with 7 positions matching TRBD1. The germline V gene encodes CDR1 SGHAT and CDR2 FQNNGV. The CDR3 covers 17 residues. The V segment lost 7 bases and the J segment 4 bases; nucleotides outside the gene matches: 15. The CDR3 DNA is TGTGCCAGCATTCCCCAGGGGGATAAGGCTGGCACCGGGGAGCTGTTTTTT. Encoded protein: CASIPQGDKAGTGELFF.

The chain combines TRBV4-1 with TRBJ2-3; 7 nucleotides match TRBD2. Unmatched junction bases numbered 6, after V lost 3 bases and J lost 0 bases. Germline assignment: CDR1 MGHRA and CDR2 YSYEKL. This CDR3 has 16 residues. The CDR3 sequence: CASSQGTIASTDTQYF. The CDR3 DNA reads TGCGCCAGCAGCCAGGGGACTATCGCTAGCACAGATACGCAGTATTTT.

The gene calls are TRBV6-5 and TRBJ2-3; 7 bases align to TRBD2. There are 15 residues in the CDR3. The germline V gene has CDR1 MNHEY and CDR2 SVGAGI. J was trimmed by 4 bases and V by 7 bases; bases with no gene match: 11. Here the CDR3 DNA reads TGTGCCAGCACCCCACGGGCGGGAGCCCCAGATACGCAGTATTTT. This encodes CASTPRAGAPDTQYF.

J is TRBJ2-3 and V is TRBV28; D is perhaps TRBD2 (6 bases). CDR1 is MDHEN, CDR2 SYDVKM, per germline. The V gene lost 8 bases and the J gene lost 4 bases, with 16 bases spanning the gap. The CDR3 extends over 14 amino acids. The CDR3 loop is CASLTFWGADTQYF. The CDR3 nucleotides read TGTGCCAGCTTAACCTTCTGGGGGGCAGATACGCAGTATTTT.

The chain links TRBV7-6 to TRBJ2-1, with 11 bases matching TRBD2. This CDR3 spans 17 amino acids. The ends lost 1 base at V and 6 bases at J; junction bases unmatched: 8. Per the germline V gene, CDR1 is SGHVS and CDR2 is FNYEAQ. The CDR3 protein is CASSLGAGTSGANEQFF. For the CDR3, the DNA is TGTGCCAGCAGCTTAGGTGCCGGGACTAGCGGAGCCAATGAGCAGTTCTTC.

Regarding this clone: At the DNA level, this CDR3 is encoded by other sequences in the same sample as well. The rearrangement joins TRBV4-3 to TRBJ2-1; D unclear. The CDR3 length is 15 residues. The germline gives CDR1 LGHNA, CDR2 YSLEER. V lost 0 bases to trimming and J lost 2 bases, with 8 bases between them. The CDR3 is CASSQDQATYNEQFF. CDR3 nucleotide sequence: TGCGCCAGCAGCCAAGACCAGGCCACCTACAATGAGCAGTTCTTC.

The J gene is TRBJ1-2, the V gene TRBV4-3; D perhaps matches TRBD1 (5 bases). CDR1 and CDR2 (germline): LGHNA, YSLEER. The V end lost 0 bases, the J end lost 1 base, and 15 bases lay between the germline ends. The CDR3 runs 17 residues. The chain's CDR3 is CASSQDGQWGGNYGYTF. The CDR3 DNA is TGCGCCAGCAGCCAAGACGGTCAGTGGGGGGGTAACTATGGCTACACCTTC.

The table lists this clone with a few counts. The chain links TRBV11-3 to TRBJ2-2, with D unresolved. CDR3 length equals 13 residues. The germline V gene has CDR1 SGHNT and CDR2 YENEEA. The V gene lost 3 bases and the J gene lost 4 bases, with 6 bases spanning the gap. CDR3 DNA: TGTGCCAGCAGCTTGGTAGTCACCGGGGAGCTGTTTTTT. Translated, it gives CASSLVVTGELFF.

The V and J genes are TRBV5-4 and TRBJ2-5, with D tentatively TRBD1 (5 bases). Trimming took off 1 base at V and 2 bases at J, with 9 bases between the two ends. The CDR3 has 14 amino acids. Looked up from germline, CDR1 is SGHNT and CDR2 is YYREEE (reference sequence). As DNA, the CDR3 is TGTGCCAGCAGCTTGATGACAGTTCAAGAGACCCAGTACTTC. Translation gives CASSLMTVQETQYF. Variable domain in full (rest from reference TRBV5-4 and TRBJ2-5): ETGVTQSPTHLIKTRGQQVTLRCSSQSGHNTVSWYQQALGQGPQFIFQYYREEENGRGNFPPRFSGLQFPNYSSELNVNALELDDSALYLCASSLMTVQETQYFGPGTRLLVL.

The genes are TRBV2 and TRBJ1-5; no firm D call. Between the trimmed V and J ends, which lost 6 bases and 0 bases, there was a span of 9 bases. Germline CDR1 and CDR2: SNHLY and FYNNEI. CDR3 size: 14 residues. The CDR3 bases are TGTGCCAGCAGCGTACTGAATAGCAATCAGCCCCAGCATTTT. Residues: CASSVLNSNQPQHF.

This chain links TRBV11-1 with TRBJ2-7, with TRBD2 as a possible D gene (6 bases). V was pared by 6 bases and J by 4 bases, with 7 bases between. This CDR3 is built from 11 residues. Germline CDR1 SGHAT, CDR2 FQDESV (reference sequence). The CDR3 region has the DNA TGTGCCAGCAGGGAGGGATACGAGCAGTACTTC. Translating it yields CASREGYEQYF.

The V gene is TRBV6-6, the J gene TRBJ1-4; D is perhaps TRBD1 (6 bases). Looked up from germline, CDR1 is MNHNY and CDR2 is SVGAGI (reference sequence). Between the trimmed V and J ends, which lost 1 base and 7 bases, there was a span of 13 bases. The CDR3 covers 15 residues. The CDR3 bases are TGTGCCAGCAGTTACTATCCGACAGGTCGTGAAAAACTGTTTTTT. As protein: CASSYYPTGREKLFF.